This entry concerns a single T cell receptor (beta chain). Antigen specificity is unknown. Time point denoted: persistent/refractory GD, antithyroid drugs over 5 years with positive TRAb. The TCR library was prepared using RNA isolated from PBMCs. The data were obtained in a study of regulatory T cells in long-lasting Graves disease. Study results and caveats: Persistent patients shared more public clonotypes (approximately 2,700) than newly diagnosed patients (around 910).

Looked up from germline, CDR1 is SGDLS and CDR2 is YYNGEE. This CDR3 has 16 amino acids. V shed 4 bases and J 5 bases; nucleotides not matched to a gene: 14. Investigators prepared the TCR beta libraries by applying iRepertoire HTBI primers and Arm-PCR of CDR3 regions. TCRdb reanalysed the multiplex PCR reads using MiXCR and keeps one entry per CDR3 protein. The table lists around 460,000 distinct CDR3 sequences, around a fifth of them singletons. The sequence came from a female donor with Graves disease. This chain links TRBV9 with TRBJ1-2; 7 nucleotides align to TRBD1. This specimen was peripheral blood mononuclear cells (PBMCs), taken when the disease was refractory, from a patient treated with antithyroid drugs. This chain's CDR3 is CASSPGTADGGYGYTF. Here the CDR3 DNA reads TGTGCCAGCAGCCCCGGGACAGCCGACGGGGGGTATGGCTACACCTTC.